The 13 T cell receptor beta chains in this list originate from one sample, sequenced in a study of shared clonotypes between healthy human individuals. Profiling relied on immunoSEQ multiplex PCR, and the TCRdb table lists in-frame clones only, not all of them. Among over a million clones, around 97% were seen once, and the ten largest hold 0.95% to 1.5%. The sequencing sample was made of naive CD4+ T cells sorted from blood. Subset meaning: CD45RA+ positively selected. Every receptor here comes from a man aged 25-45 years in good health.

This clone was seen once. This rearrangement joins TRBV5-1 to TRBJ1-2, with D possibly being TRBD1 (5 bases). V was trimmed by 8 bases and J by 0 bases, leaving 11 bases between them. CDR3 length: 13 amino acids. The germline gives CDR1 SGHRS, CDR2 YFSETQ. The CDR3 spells CASRTTSNYGYTF. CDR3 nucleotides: TGCGCCAGTAGGACAACCTCTAACTATGGCTACACCTTC.

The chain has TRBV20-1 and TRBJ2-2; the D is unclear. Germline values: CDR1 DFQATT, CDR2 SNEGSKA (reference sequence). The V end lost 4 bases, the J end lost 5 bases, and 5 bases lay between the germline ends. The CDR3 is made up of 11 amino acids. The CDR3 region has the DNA TGCAGTGCTATGGGAACCGGGGAGCTGTTTTTT. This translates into CSAMGTGELFF.

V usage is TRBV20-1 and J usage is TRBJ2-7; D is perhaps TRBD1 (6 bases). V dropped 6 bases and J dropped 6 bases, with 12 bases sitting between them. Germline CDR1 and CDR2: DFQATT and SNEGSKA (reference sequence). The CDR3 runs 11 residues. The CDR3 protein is CSAKTQGEQYF. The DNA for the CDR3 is TGCAGTGCAAAAACACAGGGCGAGCAGTACTTC.

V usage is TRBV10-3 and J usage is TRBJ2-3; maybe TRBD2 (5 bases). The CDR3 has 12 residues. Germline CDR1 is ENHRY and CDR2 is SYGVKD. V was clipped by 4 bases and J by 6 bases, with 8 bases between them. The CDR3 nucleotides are TGTGCCATCAGTGGACGGGGTGATACGCAGTATTTT. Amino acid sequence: CAISGRGDTQYF.

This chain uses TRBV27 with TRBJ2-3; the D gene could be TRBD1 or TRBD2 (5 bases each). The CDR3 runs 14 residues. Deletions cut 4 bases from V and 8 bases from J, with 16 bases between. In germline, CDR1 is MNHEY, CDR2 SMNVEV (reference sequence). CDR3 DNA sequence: TGTGCCAGCAGTTCCTCCTTCCTGAGGGGTACGCAGTATTTT. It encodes CASSSSFLRGTQYF.

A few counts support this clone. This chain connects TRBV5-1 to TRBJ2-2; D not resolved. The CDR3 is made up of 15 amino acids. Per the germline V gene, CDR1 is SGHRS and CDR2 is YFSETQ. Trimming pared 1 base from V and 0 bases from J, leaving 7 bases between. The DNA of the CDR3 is TGCGCCAGCAGCTTGACTAACGCGAACACCGGGGAGCTGTTTTTT. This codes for CASSLTNANTGELFF.

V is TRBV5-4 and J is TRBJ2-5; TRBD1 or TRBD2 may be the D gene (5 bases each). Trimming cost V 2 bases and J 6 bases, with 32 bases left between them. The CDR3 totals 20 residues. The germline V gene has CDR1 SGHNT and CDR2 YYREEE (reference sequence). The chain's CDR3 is CASSFSRGSEKRGLGKTQYF. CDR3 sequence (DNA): TGTGCCAGCAGCTTTAGCCGAGGTAGCGAGAAGAGGGGCTTGGGGAAGACCCAGTACTTC.

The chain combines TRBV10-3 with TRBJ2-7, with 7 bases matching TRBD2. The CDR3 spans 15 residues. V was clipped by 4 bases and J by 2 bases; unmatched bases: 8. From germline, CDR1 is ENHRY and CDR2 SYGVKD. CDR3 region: CAISVGGRLPYEQYF. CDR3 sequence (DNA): TGTGCCATCAGTGTAGGCGGGAGACTTCCCTACGAGCAGTACTTC.

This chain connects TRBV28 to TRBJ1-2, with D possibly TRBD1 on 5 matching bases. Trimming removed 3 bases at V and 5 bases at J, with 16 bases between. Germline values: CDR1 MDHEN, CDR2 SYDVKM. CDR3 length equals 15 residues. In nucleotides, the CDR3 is TGTGCCAGCAGTTTCCGGGGGACCTGGGTTTATGGCTACACCTTC. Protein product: CASSFRGTWVYGYTF.

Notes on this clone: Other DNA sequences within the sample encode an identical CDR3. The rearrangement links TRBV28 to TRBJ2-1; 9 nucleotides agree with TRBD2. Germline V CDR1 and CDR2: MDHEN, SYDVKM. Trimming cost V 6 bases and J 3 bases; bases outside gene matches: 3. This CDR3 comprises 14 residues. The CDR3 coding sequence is TGTGCCAGCAGGACTAGCGGCAACTACAATGAGCAGTTCTTC. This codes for CASRTSGNYNEQFF. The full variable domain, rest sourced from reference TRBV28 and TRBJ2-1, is DVKVTQSSRYLVKRTGEKVFLECVQDMDHENMFWYRQDPGLGLRLIYFSYDVKMKEKGDIPEGYSVSREKKERFSLILESASTNQTSMYLCASRTSGNYNEQFFGPGTRLTVL.

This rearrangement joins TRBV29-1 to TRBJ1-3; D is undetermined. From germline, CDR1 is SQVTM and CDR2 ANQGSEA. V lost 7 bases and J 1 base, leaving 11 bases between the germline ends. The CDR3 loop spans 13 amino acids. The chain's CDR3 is CSASPGSGNTIYF. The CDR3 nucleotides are TGCAGCGCCTCCCCGGGATCTGGAAACACCATATATTTT.

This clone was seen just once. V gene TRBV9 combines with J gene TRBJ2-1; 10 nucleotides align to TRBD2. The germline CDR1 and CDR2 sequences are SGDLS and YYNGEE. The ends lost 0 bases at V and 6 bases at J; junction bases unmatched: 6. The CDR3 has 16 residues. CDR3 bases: TGTGCCAGCAGCGTAGGGGGTAGCGGGAGGTTCAATGAGCAGTTCTTC. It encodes CASSVGGSGRFNEQFF. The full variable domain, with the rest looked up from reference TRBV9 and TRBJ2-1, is DSGVTQTPKHLITATGQRVTLRCSPRSGDLSVYWYQQSLDQGLQFLIQYYNGEERAKGNILERFSAQQFPDLHSELNLSSLELGDSALYFCASSVGGSGRFNEQFFGPGTRLTVL.

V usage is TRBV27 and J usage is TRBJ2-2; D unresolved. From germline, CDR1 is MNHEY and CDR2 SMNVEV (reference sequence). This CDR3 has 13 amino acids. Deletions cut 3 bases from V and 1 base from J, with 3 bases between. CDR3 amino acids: CASSFWNTGELFF. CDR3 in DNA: TGTGCCAGCAGTTTTTGGAACACCGGGGAGCTGTTTTTT.